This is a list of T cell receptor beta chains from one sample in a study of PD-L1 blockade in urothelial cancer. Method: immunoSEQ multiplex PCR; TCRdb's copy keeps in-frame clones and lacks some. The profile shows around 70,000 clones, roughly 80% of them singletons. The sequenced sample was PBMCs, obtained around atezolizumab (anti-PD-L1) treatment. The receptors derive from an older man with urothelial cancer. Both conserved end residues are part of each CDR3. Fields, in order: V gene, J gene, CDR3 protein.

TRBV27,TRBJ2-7,CASGRFDEQYF
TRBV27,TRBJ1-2,CASSLGTEYGYTF
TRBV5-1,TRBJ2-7,CASSSQQGSVYEQYF
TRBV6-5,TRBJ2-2,CASSFWANTGELFF
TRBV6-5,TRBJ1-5,CASRTVNQPQHF
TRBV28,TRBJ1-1,CASRNTGMNTEAFF
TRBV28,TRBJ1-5,CAINRDRGREPQHF
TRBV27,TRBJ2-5,CASSLEKGVLETQYF
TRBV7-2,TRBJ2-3,CASSPGQTSTDTQYF
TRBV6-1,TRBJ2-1,CASSELVRDRYNEQFF
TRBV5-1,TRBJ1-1,CASSWADRDNTEAFF
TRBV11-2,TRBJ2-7,CASSLDGGTGAYEQYF
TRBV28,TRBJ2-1,CASITGTGVNEQFF
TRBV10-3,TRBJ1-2,CATAVGRADKNYGYTF
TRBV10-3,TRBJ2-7,CAISDPGLAGTPSYEQYF
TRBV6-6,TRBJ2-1,CASSYGTGNYNEQFF
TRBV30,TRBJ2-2,CAWSHLGGDWNTGELFF
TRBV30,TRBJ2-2,CAWSWATPSGELFF
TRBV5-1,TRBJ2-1,CASSPTESHEQFF
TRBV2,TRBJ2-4,CASSFSVTGVTKNIQYF
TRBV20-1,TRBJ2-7,CSARFDEQYF
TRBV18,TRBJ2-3,CASSPLAGITDTQYF
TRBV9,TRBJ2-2,CASSEGGDTGELFF
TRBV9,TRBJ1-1,CASSPLGGGTEAFF
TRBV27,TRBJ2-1,CASKEGGSYNEQFF
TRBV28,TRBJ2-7,CASSPPGAAYEQYF
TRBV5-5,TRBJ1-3,CASSSAFRPGNTIYF
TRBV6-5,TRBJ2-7,CASSYSAGETYEQYF
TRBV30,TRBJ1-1,CAWSVKTGSLEAFF
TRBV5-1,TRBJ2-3,CASSSGVTTGDTQYF
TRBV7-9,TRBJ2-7,CASSSPGTSATSYEQYF
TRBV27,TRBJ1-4,CASSLSPPGFNEKLFF
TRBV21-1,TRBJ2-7,CASSPPGQGLTYEQYF